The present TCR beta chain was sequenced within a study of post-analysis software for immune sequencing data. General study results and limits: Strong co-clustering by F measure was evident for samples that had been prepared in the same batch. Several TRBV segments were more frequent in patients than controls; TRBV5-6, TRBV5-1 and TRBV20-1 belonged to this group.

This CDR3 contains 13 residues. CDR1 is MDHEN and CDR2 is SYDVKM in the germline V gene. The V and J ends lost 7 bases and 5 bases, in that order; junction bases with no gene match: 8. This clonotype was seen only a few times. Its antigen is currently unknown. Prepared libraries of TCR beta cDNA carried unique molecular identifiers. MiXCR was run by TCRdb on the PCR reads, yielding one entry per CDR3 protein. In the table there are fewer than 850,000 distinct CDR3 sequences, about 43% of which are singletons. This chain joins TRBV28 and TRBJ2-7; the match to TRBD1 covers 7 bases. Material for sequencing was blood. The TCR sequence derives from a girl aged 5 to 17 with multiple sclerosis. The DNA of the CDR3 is TGTGCCAGCAAAACAGGGGATTACGACGAGCAGTACTTC. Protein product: CASKTGDYDEQYF.